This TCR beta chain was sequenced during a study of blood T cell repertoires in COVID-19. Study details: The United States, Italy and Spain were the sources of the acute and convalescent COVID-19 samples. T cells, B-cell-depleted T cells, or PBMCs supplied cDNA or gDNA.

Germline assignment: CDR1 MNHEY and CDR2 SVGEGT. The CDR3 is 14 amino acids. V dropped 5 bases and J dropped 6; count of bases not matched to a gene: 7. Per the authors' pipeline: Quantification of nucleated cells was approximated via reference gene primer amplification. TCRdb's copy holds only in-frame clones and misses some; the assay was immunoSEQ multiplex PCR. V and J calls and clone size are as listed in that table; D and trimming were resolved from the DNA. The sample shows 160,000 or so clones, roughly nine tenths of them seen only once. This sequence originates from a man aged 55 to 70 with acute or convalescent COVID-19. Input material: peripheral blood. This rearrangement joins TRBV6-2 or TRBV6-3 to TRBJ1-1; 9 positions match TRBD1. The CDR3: CASSKIQGASEAFF. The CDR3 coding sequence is TGTGCCAGCAGTAAGATACAGGGGGCATCTGAAGCTTTCTTT.